These 10 T cell receptor beta chains originate from one sample sequenced in a study of OX40 agonist ivuxolimab in advanced cancers. Profiling relied on immunoSEQ multiplex PCR, and the TCRdb table lists in-frame clones only, not all of them. The sample has some 6,000 clones, roughly four fifths seen once. This specimen was CD4+ or CD8+ T cells sorted from blood, taken in a trial of the OX40 agonist ivuxolimab. These receptors all come from an adult with an advanced solid tumor such as melanoma, head and neck, liver or kidney cancer.

CDR3: CASSLGLTPETQYF. CDR3 sequence (DNA): TGTGCCAGCAGTCTAGGGCTGACCCCAGAGACCCAGTACTTC. The chain has TRBV27 and TRBJ2-5; D gene unclear. The germline V gene encodes CDR1 MNHEY and CDR2 SMNVEV (reference sequence). The germline V and J ends were trimmed by 5 bases and 4 bases, with 14 bases remaining between them. This CDR3 is built from 14 residues.

The V gene is TRBV6-5, the J gene TRBJ2-5; 8 bases match TRBD1. The ends lost 6 bases at V and 4 bases at J; junction bases unmatched: 4. CDR1 MNHEY and CDR2 SVGAGI come from the germline V gene. The length of the CDR3 is 13 residues. The CDR3 DNA sequence: TGTGCCAGCAGCTCAGGGGGCCTAGAGACCCAGTACTTC. As protein: CASSSGGLETQYF.

This clone is medium-sized in the sample. This chain uses TRBV7-9 with TRBJ2-3; D assignment may be TRBD1 or TRBD2 (5 bases each). This CDR3 is built from 16 residues. In germline, CDR1 is SEHNR, CDR2 FQNEAQ (reference sequence). The V gene lost 6 bases and the J gene lost 0 bases, with 16 bases spanning the gap. The CDR3 DNA reads as TGTGCCAGCAGTCGGGACCGGACCTCTAGCACAGATACGCAGTATTTT. Translating gives CASSRDRTSSTDTQYF.

V is TRBV5-5 and J is TRBJ2-5; D remains unclear. This CDR3 region has 14 residues. Deletions cut 0 bases from V and 2 bases from J, with 8 bases between. Germline assignment: CDR1 SGHKS and CDR2 YYEKEE (reference sequence). The CDR3 nucleotides are TGTGCCAGCAGCTTGGGCCGCAATCAAGAGACCCAGTACTTC. Protein sequence: CASSLGRNQETQYF.

This clone was picked up one time. The chain is built from TRBV6-5 and TRBJ1-1, with a weak D call TRBD1 (5 bases). This CDR3 contains 14 residues. V was clipped by 0 bases and J by 2 bases, with 7 bases between them. Germline V gives CDR1 MNHEY, CDR2 SVGAGI. As DNA, the CDR3 is TGTGCCAGCAGTTACTCTAGGGGAAACACTGAAGCTTTCTTT. Translating it yields CASSYSRGNTEAFF.

This clone was seen a handful of times. The chain recombines TRBV5-4 with TRBJ2-1, with a tentative D call TRBD2 (5 bases). V gave up 0 bases and J gave up 0 bases, with 10 bases separating them. The CDR3 loop spans 16 amino acids. Germline CDR1 reads SGHNT; CDR2 reads YYREEE (reference sequence). CDR3 residues: CASSLGGLSSYNEQFF. The CDR3 nucleotides are TGTGCCAGCAGCTTGGGAGGACTGAGCTCCTACAATGAGCAGTTCTTC.

This clone has more than one count but fewer than ten. The CDR3 here is CASTRGSYNSPLHF. The DNA of the CDR3 is TGTGCCAGCACCCGCGGGTCCTATAATTCACCCCTCCACTTT. The chain couples TRBV9 to TRBJ1-6; unclear D gene. CDR1 is SGDLS and CDR2 is YYNGEE in the germline V gene. The CDR3 has 14 amino acids. V lost 6 bases to trimming and J lost 1 base, with 8 bases between them.

The CDR3 reads CASSLGRGAVEKLFF. The CDR3 coding sequence is TGTGCCAGCAGCTTAGGGAGGGGAGCGGTCGAAAAACTGTTTTTT. V gene TRBV7-2 combines with J gene TRBJ1-4; tentative D call: TRBD1 (5 bases). Germline V lookup: CDR1 SGHTA, CDR2 FQGNSA. Trimming took 1 base from V and 8 from J, leaving 14 bases between them. The CDR3 covers 15 residues.

The chain is built from TRBV4-3 and TRBJ2-7, with 8 bases matching TRBD1. Germline V gives CDR1 LGHNA, CDR2 YSLEER. J lost 4 bases, V lost 0 bases, and 2 bases had no gene match. This CDR3 comprises 14 residues. The CDR3 DNA follows: TGCGCCAGCAGCCAAGAGGACAGGGAGTACGAGCAGTACTTC. This codes for CASSQEDREYEQYF.

The rearrangement joins TRBV7-2 to TRBJ1-2, with 8 bases fitting TRBD1. Germline CDR1 reads SGHTA; CDR2 reads FQGNSA. Trimming at V came to 5 bases and at J to 5 bases, leaving 10 bases not matched to a gene. This CDR3 has 15 amino acids. In DNA form, the CDR3 reads TGTGCCAGCAGCCAGACGTCGACAGGGGTTTATGGCTACACCTTC. As protein: CASSQTSTGVYGYTF.